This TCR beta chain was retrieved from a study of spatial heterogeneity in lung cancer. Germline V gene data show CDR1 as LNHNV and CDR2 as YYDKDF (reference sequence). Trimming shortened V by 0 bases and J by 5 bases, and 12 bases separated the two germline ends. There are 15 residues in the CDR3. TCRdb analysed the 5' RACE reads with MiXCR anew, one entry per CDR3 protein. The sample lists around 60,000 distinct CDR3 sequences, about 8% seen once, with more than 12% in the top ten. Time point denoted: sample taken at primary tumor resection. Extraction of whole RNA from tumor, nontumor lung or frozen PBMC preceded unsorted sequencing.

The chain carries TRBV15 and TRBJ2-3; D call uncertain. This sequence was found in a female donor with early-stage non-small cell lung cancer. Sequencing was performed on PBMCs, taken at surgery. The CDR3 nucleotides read TGTGCCACCAGCAGAGACAGGCTGACCGTAGATACGCAGTATTTT. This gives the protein CATSRDRLTVDTQYF. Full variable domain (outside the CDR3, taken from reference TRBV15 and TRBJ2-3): DAMVIQNPRYQVTQFGKPVTLSCSQTLNHNVMYWYQQKSSQAPKLLFHYYDKDFNNEADTPDNFQSRRPNTSFCFLDIRSPGLGDTAMYLCATSRDRLTVDTQYFGPGTRLTVL.